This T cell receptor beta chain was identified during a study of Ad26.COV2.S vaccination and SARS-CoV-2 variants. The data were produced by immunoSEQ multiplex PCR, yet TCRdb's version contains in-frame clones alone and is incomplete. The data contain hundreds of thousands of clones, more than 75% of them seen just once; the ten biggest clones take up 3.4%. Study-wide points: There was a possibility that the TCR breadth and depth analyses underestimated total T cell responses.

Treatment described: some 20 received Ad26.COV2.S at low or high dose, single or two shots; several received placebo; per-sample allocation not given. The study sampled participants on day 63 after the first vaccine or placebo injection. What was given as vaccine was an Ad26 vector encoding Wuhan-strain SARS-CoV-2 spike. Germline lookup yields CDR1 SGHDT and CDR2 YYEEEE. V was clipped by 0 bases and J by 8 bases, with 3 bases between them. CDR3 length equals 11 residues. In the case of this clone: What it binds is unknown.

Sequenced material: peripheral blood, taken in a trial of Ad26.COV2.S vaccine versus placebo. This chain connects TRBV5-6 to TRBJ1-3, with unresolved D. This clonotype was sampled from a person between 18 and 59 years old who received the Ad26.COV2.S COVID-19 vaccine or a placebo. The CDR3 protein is CASSLEDTIYF. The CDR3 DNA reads TGTGCCAGCAGCTTGGAGGACACCATATATTTT.